This TCR beta chain was retrieved from a study of blood T cells in healthy people across ages. Through a sample-barcoded 5' primer and a J-beta primer mix, a second PCR was run for roughly 6 to 11 cycles. TCRdb reprocessed the 5' RACE reads with MiXCR, giving one entry per CDR3 protein. The table lists about 1.5 million distinct CDR3 sequences, 40% to 45% of them singletons, with about 4% in the top ten. This clonotype came up a few times. Germline CDR1 reads SNHLY; CDR2 reads FYNNEI. This CDR3 region has 15 residues. The V and J ends lost 6 bases and 1 base respectively, with 15 bases between them. The sequence was collected from a woman between 18 and 29 years old in good health. The specimen sequenced was blood. This chain connects TRBV2 to TRBJ1-1; D unresolved. The DNA for the CDR3 is TGTGCCAGCAGCGAATTAGGACTGGCGAACACTGAAGCTTTCTTT. Protein sequence: CASSELGLANTEAFF.